This T cell receptor (beta chain) is from a study of cytomegalovirus exposure and HLA in healthy donors. PCR employed 60 Vbeta and 13 Jbeta primers. Sequencing was performed with immunoSEQ multiplex PCR; in TCRdb, only in-frame clones are kept and a portion is missing. The table shows about 200,000 clones, with around 80% occurring only once. The ends were cut back, 5 bases at V and 1 base at J, with 8 bases in the middle. The CDR3 is 13 amino acids. Germline V gene lookup returns CDR1 ENHRY and CDR2 SYGVKD. Sample: PBMCs. The chain has TRBV10-3 and TRBJ1-1; D is unresolved. This clonotype was sampled from a man aged 18 to 29 in good health and CMV-seronegative. CDR3 residues: CAISRSENTEAFF. The CDR3 nucleotides are TGTGCCATCAGTCGGAGCGAGAACACTGAAGCTTTCTTT.